Listed below are T cell receptor beta chains from one sample, sequenced in a study of persistence of HIV-infected CD4 T cells. The data were produced by immunoSEQ multiplex PCR, yet TCRdb's version contains in-frame clones alone and is incomplete. Here the sample spans approximately 15,000 clones, roughly 70% being singletons. These receptors have no identified antigens. The material was CD4+ T cells sorted from PBMCs after roughly 20-hour stimulation, obtained from a patient who received antiretroviral therapy. The receptor set was obtained from an adult man with HIV who was CMV-seropositive. CDR3s include the opening cysteine and the closing phenylalanine or tryptophan. Each record gives: D gene, J gene, clone size, V gene, CDR3 protein, CDR3 DNA. A D gene is named only where the DNA matches it firmly. The listing skips clone size in some rows; elsewhere it reads once, few, many or a size class.

>.|TRBJ1-4|once|TRBV5-1
CASRDPGRGEKLFF
TGCGCCAGCCGGGACCCAGGTCGAGGTGAAAAACTGTTTTTT
>.|TRBJ1-2|.|TRBV2
CASSEDEVYGYTF
TGTGCCAGCAGTGAAGATGAGGTGTATGGCTACACCTTC
>.|TRBJ2-2|.|TRBV6-5
CASSRRTANTGELFF
TGTGCCAGCAGTCGTAGGACGGCGAACACCGGGGAGCTGTTTTTT
>TRBD1|TRBJ2-1|.|TRBV5-4
CASSFRQGDYNEQFF
TGTGCCAGCAGCTTTCGACAGGGCGACTACAATGAGCAGTTCTTC
>.|TRBJ2-7|.|TRBV9
CASSVREALPLYEQYF
TGTGCCAGCAGCGTTAGGGAGGCACTACCCTTATACGAGCAGTACTTC
>.|TRBJ2-2|.|TRBV5-1
CASTHDRGKVTGELFF
TGCGCCAGCACCCATGACCGGGGTAAGGTCACCGGGGAGCTGTTTTTT
>TRBD2|TRBJ2-5|.|TRBV7-3
CASSPSGTRGRETQYF
TGTGCCAGCAGCCCATCCGGGACTAGGGGGAGGGAGACCCAGTACTTC
>.|TRBJ1-6|few|TRBV4-1
CASSQGRAGNSPLHF
TGCGCCAGCAGCCAAGGCAGGGCGGGAAATTCACCCCTCCACTTT
>.|TRBJ2-7|.|TRBV7-2
CASSTGGGYEQYF
TGTGCCAGCAGCACCGGAGGGGGCTACGAGCAGTACTTC
>.|TRBJ2-7|few|TRBV21-1
CASSIFGSGTYEQYF
.
>TRBD2|TRBJ2-3|.|TRBV2
CATGRDSTDTQYF
TGTGCCACAGGGAGGGACAGCACAGATACGCAGTATTTT
>.|TRBJ1-5|.|TRBV19
CASSYGTRHGNQPQHF
TGTGCCAGCAGTTATGGGACACGACACGGAAATCAGCCCCAGCATTTT
>.|TRBJ2-1|.|TRBV10-2
CASSDRDVKGNEQFF
TGCGCCAGCAGTGATAGGGATGTGAAAGGGAATGAGCAGTTCTTC
>.|TRBJ1-5|.|TRBV6-5
CASSRGVNQPQHF
TGTGCCAGCAGCCGAGGGGTCAATCAGCCCCAGCATTTT
>.|TRBJ1-2|.|TRBV7-2
CASSSSTGKGYTF
TGTGCCAGCAGCTCCTCAACAGGGAAGGGCTACACCTTC